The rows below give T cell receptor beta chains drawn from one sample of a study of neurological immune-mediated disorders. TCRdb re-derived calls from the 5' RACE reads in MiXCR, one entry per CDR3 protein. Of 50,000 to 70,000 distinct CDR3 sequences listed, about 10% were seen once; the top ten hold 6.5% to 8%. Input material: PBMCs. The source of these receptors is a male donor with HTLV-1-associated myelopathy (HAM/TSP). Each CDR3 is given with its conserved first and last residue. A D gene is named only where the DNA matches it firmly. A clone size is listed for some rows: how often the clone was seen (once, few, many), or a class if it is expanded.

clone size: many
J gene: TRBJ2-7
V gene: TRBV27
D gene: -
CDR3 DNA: TGTGCCAGACCTGCACAGCTATCCTACGAGCAGTACTTC
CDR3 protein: CARPAQLSYEQYF

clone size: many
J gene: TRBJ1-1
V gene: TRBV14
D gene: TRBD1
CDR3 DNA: TGTGCCAGCAGCCGATATCTGACAGGGGGTTTGGCTGAAGCTTTCTTT
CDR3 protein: CASSRYLTGGLAEAFF

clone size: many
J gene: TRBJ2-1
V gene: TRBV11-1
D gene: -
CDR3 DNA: TGTGCCAGCAGCTTTCTGCAGGGGCCGCGGAATGAGCAGTTCTTC
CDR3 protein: CASSFLQGPRNEQFF

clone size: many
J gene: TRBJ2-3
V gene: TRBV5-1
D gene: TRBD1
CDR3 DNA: TGCGCCAGCAAGGACAGGGGGCAAACAGATACGCAGTATTTT
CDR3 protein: CASKDRGQTDTQYF

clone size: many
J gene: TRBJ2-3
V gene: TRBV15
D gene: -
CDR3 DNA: TGTGCCACCAGCAGTGCCGGGGCTAGCACAGATACGCAGTATTTT
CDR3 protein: CATSSAGASTDTQYF

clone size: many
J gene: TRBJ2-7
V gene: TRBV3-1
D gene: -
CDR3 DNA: TGTGCCAGCAGCCAAGTGGCGGGCGCGGATGGCCAGCAGTACTTC
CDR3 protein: CASSQVAGADGQQYF

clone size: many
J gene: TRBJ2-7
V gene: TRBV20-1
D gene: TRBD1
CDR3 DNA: TGCAGTGCTCCTGGACAGGGGTTCGAGCAGTACTTC
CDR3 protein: CSAPGQGFEQYF

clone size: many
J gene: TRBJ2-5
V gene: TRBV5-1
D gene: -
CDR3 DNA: TGCGCCAGCAGCTGGGACGGACCCCAAGAGACCCAGTACTTC
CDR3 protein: CASSWDGPQETQYF

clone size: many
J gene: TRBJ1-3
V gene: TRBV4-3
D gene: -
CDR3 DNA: TGCGCCAGCAGCCAAGTCGTTGGAGGCGGAAACACCATATATTTT
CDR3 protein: CASSQVVGGGNTIYF

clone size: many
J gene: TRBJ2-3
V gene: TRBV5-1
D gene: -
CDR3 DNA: TGCGCCAGCAGCCCCTCGACAGGGAGGACAGATACGCAGTATTTT
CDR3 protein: CASSPSTGRTDTQYF

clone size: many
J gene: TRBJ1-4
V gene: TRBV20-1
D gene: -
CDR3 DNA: TGCAGTGCTAGTGGCGGACGGATTAATGAAAAACTGTTTTTT
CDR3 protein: CSASGGRINEKLFF

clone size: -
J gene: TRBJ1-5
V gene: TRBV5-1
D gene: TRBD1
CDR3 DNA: TGTGCCAGCAGCTTGGGGACAGAACAGCACCAGCATTTT
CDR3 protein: CASSLGTEQHQHF

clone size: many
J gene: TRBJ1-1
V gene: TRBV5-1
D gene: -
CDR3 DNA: TGCGCCAGCAGCTTGTACGGCGGATTGAACACTGAAGCTTTCTTT
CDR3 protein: CASSLYGGLNTEAFF

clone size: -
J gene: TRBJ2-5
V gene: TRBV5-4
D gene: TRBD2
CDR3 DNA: TGTGCCTTCGGGGGGGCAGGGACCGAGACCCAGTACTTC
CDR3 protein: CAFGGAGTETQYF

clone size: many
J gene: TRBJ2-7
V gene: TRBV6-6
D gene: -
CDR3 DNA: TGTGCCTCCGGGGCAGGCGGCTCCTACGAGCAGTACTTC
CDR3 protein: CASGAGGSYEQYF

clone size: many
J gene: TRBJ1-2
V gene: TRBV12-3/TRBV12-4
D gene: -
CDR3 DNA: TGTGCCAGCAGCTCTCATGGGGGGAACTATGGCTACACCTTC
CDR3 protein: CASSSHGGNYGYTF

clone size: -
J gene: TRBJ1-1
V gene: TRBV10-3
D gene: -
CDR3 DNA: TGTGCCATCAGTGAGTCAGGGCCTGAAGCTTTCTTT
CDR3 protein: CAISESGPEAFF

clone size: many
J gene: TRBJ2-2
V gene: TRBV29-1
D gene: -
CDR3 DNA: TGCAGCGCTCTACCCCCCAACACCGGGGAGCTGTTTTTT
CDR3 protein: CSALPPNTGELFF

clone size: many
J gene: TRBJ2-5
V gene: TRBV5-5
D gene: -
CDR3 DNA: TGTGCCAGCAGCTTGGAGGGCCCGGGTGTAGAAGAGACCCAGTACTTC
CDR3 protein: CASSLEGPGVEETQYF

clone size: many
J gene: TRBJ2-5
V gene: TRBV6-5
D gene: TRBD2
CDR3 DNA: TGTGCCAGCAGTCCAGCGGGGGGCGGGGAGACCCAGTACTTC
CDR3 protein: CASSPAGGGETQYF

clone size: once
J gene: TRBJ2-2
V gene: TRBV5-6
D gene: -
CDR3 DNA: TGTGCCAGCAGCCTTATCGGGGTCGTCGGGGAGCTGTTTTTT
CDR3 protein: CASSLIGVVGELFF

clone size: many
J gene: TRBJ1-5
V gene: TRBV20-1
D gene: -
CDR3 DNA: TGCAGTGCGGTTCCCCCATTGCAGCCCCAGCATTTT
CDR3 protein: CSAVPPLQPQHF

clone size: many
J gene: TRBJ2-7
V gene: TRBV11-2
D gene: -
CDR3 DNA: TGTGCCAGCAGCTCAAACAGGAGGACCTACGAGCAGTACTTC
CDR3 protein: CASSSNRRTYEQYF

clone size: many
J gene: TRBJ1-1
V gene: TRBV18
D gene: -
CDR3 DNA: TGTGCCAGCTCACCAAACGGTGGCACTGAAGCTTTCTTT
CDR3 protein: CASSPNGGTEAFF

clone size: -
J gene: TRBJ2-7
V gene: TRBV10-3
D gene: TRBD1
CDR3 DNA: TGTGCCATCAGTGACCCCGGGACAGCCTCCTACGAGCAGTACTTC
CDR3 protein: CAISDPGTASYEQYF

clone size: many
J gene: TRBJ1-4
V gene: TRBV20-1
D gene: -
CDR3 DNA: TGCAGTGCCAGGACATTTGAAAAACTGTTTTTT
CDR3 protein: CSARTFEKLFF

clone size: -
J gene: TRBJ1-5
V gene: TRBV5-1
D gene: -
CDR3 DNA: TGTGCCAGCAGCCCGTGGGGGGGATCTCAGCCCCATCATTTT
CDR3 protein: CASSPWGGSQPHHF

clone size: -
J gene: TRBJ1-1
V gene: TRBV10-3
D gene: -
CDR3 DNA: TGTGCCATCAGAGACGAACGGGGCTACTACACTGAAGCTTTCTTT
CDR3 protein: CAIRDERGYYTEAFF

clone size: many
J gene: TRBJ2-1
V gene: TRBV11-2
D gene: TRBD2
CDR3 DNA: TGTGCCAGCAGCTTCGGACTAGCGGGGGAGATTTCATACAATGAGCAGTTCTTC
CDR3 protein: CASSFGLAGEISYNEQFF

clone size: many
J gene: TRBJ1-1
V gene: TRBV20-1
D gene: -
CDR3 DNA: TGCAGTGCTAGTAAGGGTTGGGGAACTGAAGCTTTCTTT
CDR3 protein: CSASKGWGTEAFF

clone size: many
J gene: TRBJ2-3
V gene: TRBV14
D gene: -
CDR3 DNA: TGTGCCAGCAGCCCCCGCGGGCTTGGGGCTACGCAGTATTTT
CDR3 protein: CASSPRGLGATQYF

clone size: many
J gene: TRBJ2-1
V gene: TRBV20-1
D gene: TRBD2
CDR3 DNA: TGCAGTGCCAGAGGCGGGGGAATATACAATGAGCAGTTCTTC
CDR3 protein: CSARGGGIYNEQFF

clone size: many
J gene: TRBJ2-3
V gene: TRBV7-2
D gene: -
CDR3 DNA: TGTGCCAGTGGGGATACGCAGTATTTT
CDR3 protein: CASGDTQYF

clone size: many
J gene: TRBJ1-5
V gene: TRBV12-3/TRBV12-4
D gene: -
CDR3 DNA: TGTGCCAGCAGGCGGATCGGGGGCAATCAGCCCCAGCATTTT
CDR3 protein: CASRRIGGNQPQHF

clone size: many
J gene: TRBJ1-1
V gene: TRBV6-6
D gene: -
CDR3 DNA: TGTGCCAGCACCCTGAAGGGCAAAACTGAAGCTTTCTTT
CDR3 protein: CASTLKGKTEAFF

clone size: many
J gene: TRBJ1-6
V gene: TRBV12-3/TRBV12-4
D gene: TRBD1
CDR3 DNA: TGTGCCAGCAGCCCGACAGGGGGAAATTCACCCCTCCACTTT
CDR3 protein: CASSPTGGNSPLHF

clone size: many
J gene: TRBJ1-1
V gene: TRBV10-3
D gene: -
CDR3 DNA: TGTGCCATCAGTGAGGTTAAGAAGACCACTGAAGCTTTCTTT
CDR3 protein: CAISEVKKTTEAFF

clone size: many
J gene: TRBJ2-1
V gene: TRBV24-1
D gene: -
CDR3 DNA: TGTGCCACCAGTGACTCTTTAGGTCCCTTCTACAATGAGCAGTTCTTC
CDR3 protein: CATSDSLGPFYNEQFF

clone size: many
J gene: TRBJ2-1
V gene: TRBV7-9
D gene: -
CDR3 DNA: TGTGCCAGCAGCTCCCCCGGACAGCGGGATGAGCAGTTCTTC
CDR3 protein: CASSSPGQRDEQFF

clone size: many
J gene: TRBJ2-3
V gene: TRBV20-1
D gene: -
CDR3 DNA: TGCAGTGCTAGACCACCTCGGGCTCTCCGAGGCACAGATACGCAGTATTTT
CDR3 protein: CSARPPRALRGTDTQYF

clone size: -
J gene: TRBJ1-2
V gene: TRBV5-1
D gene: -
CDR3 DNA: TGCGCCAGCAGCTTGGCGGCTAACTATGGCTACACCTTC
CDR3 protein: CASSLAANYGYTF

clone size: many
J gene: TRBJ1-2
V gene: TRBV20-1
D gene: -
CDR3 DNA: TGCAGTGCTAGTAAACGGGCACTCGGTGGCGGCTACACCTTC
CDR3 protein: CSASKRALGGGYTF

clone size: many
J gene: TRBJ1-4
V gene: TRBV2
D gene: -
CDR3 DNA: TGTGCCAGCAGCGAACAGGGATTTAATGAAAAACTGTTTTTT
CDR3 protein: CASSEQGFNEKLFF

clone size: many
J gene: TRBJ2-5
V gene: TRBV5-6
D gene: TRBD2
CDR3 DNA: TGTGCCAGCAGTCAAGCGGCGGGGGGGCAAGAGACCCAGTACTTC
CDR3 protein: CASSQAAGGQETQYF

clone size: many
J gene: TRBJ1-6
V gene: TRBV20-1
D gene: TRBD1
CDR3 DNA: TGCAGTGCGCGGACAGGGATGGGCTCCTATAATTCACCCCTCCACTTT
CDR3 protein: CSARTGMGSYNSPLHF

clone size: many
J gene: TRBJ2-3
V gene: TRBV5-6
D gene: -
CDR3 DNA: TGTGCCAGCAGCTTGTTGCGGAACACAGATACGCAGTATTTT
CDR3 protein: CASSLLRNTDTQYF

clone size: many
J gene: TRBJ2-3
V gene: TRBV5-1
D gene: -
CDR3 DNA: TGCGCCAGCAGCCCAAAACAGGGTCCGTCAGATACGCAGTATTTT
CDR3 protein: CASSPKQGPSDTQYF

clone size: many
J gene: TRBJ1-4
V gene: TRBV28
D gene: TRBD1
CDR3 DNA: TGTGCCAGCCGGGGACAGCTCGAAAAACTGTTTTTT
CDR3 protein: CASRGQLEKLFF

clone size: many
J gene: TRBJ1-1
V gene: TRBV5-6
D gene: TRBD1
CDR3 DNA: TGTGCCAGCAGCACGGAGACAGGGGTCACTGAAGCTTTCTTT
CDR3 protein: CASSTETGVTEAFF

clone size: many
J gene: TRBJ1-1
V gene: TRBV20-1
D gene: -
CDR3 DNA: TGCAGTGCTCCCCTTCAACCGGGGACTGAAGCTTTCTTT
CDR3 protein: CSAPLQPGTEAFF

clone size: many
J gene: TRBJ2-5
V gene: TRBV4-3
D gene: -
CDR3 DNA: TGCGCCAGCAGCCCCCTTCGTGACCTACAAGAGACCCAGTACTTC
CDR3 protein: CASSPLRDLQETQYF

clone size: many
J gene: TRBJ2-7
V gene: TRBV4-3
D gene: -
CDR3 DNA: TGCGCCAGCAGCCAAGTCCCTAGGGGCAACCACGAGCAGTACTTC
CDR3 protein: CASSQVPRGNHEQYF

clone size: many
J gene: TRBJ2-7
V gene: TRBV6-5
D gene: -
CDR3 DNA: TGTGCCAGCCATACAGGGAACGAGCAGTACTTC
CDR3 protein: CASHTGNEQYF